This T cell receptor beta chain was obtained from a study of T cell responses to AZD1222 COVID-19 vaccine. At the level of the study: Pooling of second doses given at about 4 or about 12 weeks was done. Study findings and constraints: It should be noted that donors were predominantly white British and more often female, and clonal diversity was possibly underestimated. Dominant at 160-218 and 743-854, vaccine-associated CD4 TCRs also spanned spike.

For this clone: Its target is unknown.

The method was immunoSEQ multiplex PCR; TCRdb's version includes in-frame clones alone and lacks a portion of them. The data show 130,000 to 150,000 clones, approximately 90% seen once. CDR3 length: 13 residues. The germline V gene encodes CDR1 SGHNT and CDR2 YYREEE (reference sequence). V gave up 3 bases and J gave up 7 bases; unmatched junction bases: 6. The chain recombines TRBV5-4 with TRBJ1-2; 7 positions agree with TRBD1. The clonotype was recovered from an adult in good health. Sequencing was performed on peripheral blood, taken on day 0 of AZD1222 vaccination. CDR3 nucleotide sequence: TGTGCCAGCAGCTCCACAGGGGCTATTGGCTACACCTTC. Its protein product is CASSSTGAIGYTF.